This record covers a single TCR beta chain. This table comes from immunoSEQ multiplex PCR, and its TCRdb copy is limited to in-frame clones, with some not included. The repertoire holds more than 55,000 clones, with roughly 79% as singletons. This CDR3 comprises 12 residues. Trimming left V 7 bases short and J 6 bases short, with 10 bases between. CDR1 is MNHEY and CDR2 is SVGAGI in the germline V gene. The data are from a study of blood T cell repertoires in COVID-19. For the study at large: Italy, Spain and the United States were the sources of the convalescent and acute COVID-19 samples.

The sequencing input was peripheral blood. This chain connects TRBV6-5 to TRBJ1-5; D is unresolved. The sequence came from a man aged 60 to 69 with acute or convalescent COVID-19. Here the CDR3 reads CASKASAQPQHF. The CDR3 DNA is TGTGCCAGCAAAGCCTCCGCTCAGCCCCAGCATTTT.